This T cell receptor (beta chain) is drawn from a study of early T cells in non-severe SARS-CoV-2 infection. Study observations and caveats: VDJdb matches were skewed toward anti-spike CD8 T cell responses.

Individually, cDNA molecules had unique molecular identifiers attached to them. From the 5' RACE reads, TCRdb called clonotypes with MiXCR, one entry per CDR3 protein. The sample consists of tens of thousands of distinct CDR3 sequences, about 7.1% of them appearing once. In its sample, this clonotype was seen a few times. The antigen remains undetermined. This TCR was recovered from an adult who was a healthcare worker with PCR-confirmed SARS-CoV-2 infection or an uninfected control (not recorded which). Source: whole blood, taken at baseline.

The CDR3 is CASKVGRAYEQYF. The CDR3, as DNA: TGTGCCAGCAAGGTCGGCAGGGCCTACGAGCAGTACTTC. J is TRBJ2-7 and V is TRBV9; tentatively, D is TRBD1 (5 bases). The CDR3 is 13 residues long. Germline lookup yields CDR1 SGDLS and CDR2 YYNGEE. V was trimmed by 6 bases and J by 2 bases, leaving 12 bases between them.